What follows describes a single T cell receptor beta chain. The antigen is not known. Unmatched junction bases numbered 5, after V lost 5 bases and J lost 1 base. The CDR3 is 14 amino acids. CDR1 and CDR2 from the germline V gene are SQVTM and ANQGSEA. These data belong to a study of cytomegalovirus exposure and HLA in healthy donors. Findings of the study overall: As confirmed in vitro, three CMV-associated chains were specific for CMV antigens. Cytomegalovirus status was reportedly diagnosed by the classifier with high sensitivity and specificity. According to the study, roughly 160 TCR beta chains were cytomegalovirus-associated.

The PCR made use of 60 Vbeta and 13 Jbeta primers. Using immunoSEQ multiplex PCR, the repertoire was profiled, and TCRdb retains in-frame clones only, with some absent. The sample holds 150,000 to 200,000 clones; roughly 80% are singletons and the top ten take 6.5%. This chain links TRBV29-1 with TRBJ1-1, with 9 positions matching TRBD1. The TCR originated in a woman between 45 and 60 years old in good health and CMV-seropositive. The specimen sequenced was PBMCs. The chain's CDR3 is CSVLQGAANTEAFF. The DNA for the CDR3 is TGCAGCGTTCTACAGGGGGCTGCGAACACTGAAGCTTTCTTT.